The 3 T cell receptor beta chains in this list originate from one sample, sequenced in a study of T-cell memory formation after mild COVID-19. Using its own MiXCR run on the 5' RACE reads, TCRdb lists one record per CDR3 protein. This table has 400,000 to 550,000 distinct CDR3 sequences, 20% to 30% appearing once. Specimen: PBMCs or a T cell subset sorted from them (not recorded which). All receptors derive from an adult woman who had mild COVID-19 (a few samples of this study predate the infection). Cell type and time point are not known.

The J gene is TRBJ2-2, the V gene TRBV30, with 11 bases lining up with TRBD1. The CDR3 covers 15 residues. V shed 1 base and J 3 bases; nucleotides not matched to a gene: 1. Germline-derived CDR1 and CDR2 are GTSNPN and SVGIG (reference sequence). This chain's CDR3 is CAWSGGQGDTGELFF. CDR3 coding DNA: TGTGCCTGGAGTGGGGGACAGGGGGACACCGGGGAGCTGTTTTTT.

This clonotype was found a few times. The chain uses TRBV18 and TRBJ2-7; 10 bases are shared with TRBD2. This CDR3 has 16 residues. Trimming cost V 6 bases and J 3 bases; bases outside gene matches: 11. The germline gives CDR1 KGHSH, CDR2 LQKENI. The CDR3 sequence: CASSGTGTSVRYEQYF. The CDR3, as DNA: TGTGCCAGCTCGGGTACAGGGACTAGCGTACGCTACGAGCAGTACTTC.

This clonotype was observed a few times. The V call is TRBV6-1, the J call TRBJ1-1; D is uncertain. The CDR3 spans 14 residues. Germline values: CDR1 MNHNS, CDR2 SASEGT. V lost 7 bases and J 2 bases, leaving 14 bases between the germline ends. Here the CDR3 reads CASKEGRQNTEAFF. CDR3 nucleotides: TGTGCCAGCAAGGAGGGCAGGCAAAACACTGAAGCTTTCTTT.